This T cell receptor (beta chain) was found in a study of blood T cell repertoires in COVID-19. In the original workflow: It was from reference gene primer amplification that nucleated cell counts were estimated. Generated by immunoSEQ multiplex PCR, the TCRdb table keeps only in-frame clones and is missing some. The V and J calls and clone size come from that table; D and trimming were worked out from the DNA. The sample contains roughly 250,000 clones, about 86% of which appear only once. The CDR3 is made up of 14 amino acids. Germline-derived CDR1 and CDR2 are SGHAT and FQNNGV. J lost 7 bases, V lost 3 bases, and 4 bases had no gene match.

The TCR originated in a woman younger than 45 with COVID-19, enrolled during active disease. The rearrangement joins TRBV11-2 to TRBJ2-7; 12 positions match TRBD2. Sequenced material: peripheral blood. The CDR3 reads CASSLTSGGGEQYF. For the CDR3, the DNA is TGTGCCAGCAGCTTGACTAGCGGGGGCGGGGAGCAGTACTTC.